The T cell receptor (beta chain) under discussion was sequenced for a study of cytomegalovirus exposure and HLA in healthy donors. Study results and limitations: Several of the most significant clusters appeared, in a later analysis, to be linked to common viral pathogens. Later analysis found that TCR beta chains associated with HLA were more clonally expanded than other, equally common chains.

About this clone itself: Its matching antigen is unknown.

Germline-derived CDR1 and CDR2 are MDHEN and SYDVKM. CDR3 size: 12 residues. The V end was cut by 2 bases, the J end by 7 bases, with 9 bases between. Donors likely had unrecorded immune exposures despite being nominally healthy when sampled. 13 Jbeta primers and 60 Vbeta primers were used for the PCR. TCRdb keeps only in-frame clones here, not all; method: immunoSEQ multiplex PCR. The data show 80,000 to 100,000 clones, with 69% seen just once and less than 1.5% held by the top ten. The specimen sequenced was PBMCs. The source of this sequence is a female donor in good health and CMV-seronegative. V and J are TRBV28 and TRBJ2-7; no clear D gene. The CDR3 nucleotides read TGTGCCAGCAGTTTAGGCAGATGGGAGCAGTACTTC. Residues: CASSLGRWEQYF.